Shown below are 10 T cell receptor beta chains from a single sample sequenced in a study of cytomegalovirus exposure and HLA in healthy donors. Both 60 Vbeta primers and 13 Jbeta primers went into the PCR. Sequencing was performed with immunoSEQ multiplex PCR; in TCRdb, only in-frame clones are kept and a portion is missing. The specimen's table records roughly 40,000 clones. The sample comprised PBMCs. The receptor set was obtained from a male donor in good health and CMV-seronegative.

The chain couples TRBV27 to TRBJ1-1, with D possibly TRBD1 on 5 matching bases. CDR1 MNHEY and CDR2 SMNVEV come from the germline V gene (reference sequence). The CDR3 extends over 12 amino acids. The V and J ends lost 6 bases and 4 bases respectively, with 9 bases between them. The CDR3 nucleotides read TGTGCCAGCAGCACGGGGGGCACTGAAGCTTTCTTT. Its protein is CASSTGGTEAFF.

The chain recombines TRBV15 with TRBJ2-5; D is perhaps TRBD1 (5 bases). V lost 5 bases, J lost 4 bases, and 14 bases lay in between. Germline values: CDR1 LNHNV, CDR2 YYDKDF (reference sequence). CDR3 length: 14 residues. For the CDR3, the DNA is TGTGCCACCAGCGAACTTACAGGTCCAGAGACCCAGTACTTC. Translated: CATSELTGPETQYF.

The V call is TRBV5-1, the J call TRBJ2-5, with 12 bases that match TRBD2. V lost 4 bases, J lost 4 bases, and 5 bases stayed unmatched. The CDR3 extends over 15 amino acids. Germline V lookup: CDR1 SGHRS, CDR2 YFSETQ. CDR3 DNA sequence: TGCGCCAGCAGCCGGACTAGCGGGGAAGGAGAGACCCAGTACTTC. Protein: CASSRTSGEGETQYF.

The rearrangement joins TRBV27 to TRBJ2-7; 14 bases align to TRBD2. V shed 0 bases, J shed 3 bases, and the junction held 7 bases outside the gene matches. Germline CDR1 and CDR2: MNHEY and SMNVEV (reference sequence). The CDR3 has 18 residues. CDR3 residues: CASSLSGTSGGRFYEQYF. DNA of the CDR3: TGTGCCAGCAGTTTATCCGGGACTAGCGGGGGCCGCTTCTACGAGCAGTACTTC.

V is TRBV6-6 and J is TRBJ1-2, with 7 bases that match TRBD1. The germline CDR1 and CDR2 sequences are MNHNY and SVGAGI (reference sequence). The V and J ends lost 4 bases and 3 bases, in that order; junction bases with no gene match: 2. The CDR3 length is 13 residues. The DNA of the CDR3 is TGTGCCAGCAGTTCCGACAGGGACTATGGCTACACCTTC. Its protein product is CASSSDRDYGYTF.

This CDR3 reads CASSSPGTGVRSPLHF. CDR3 in DNA: TGTGCCAGCAGTTCCCCCGGGACAGGGGTAAGATCACCCCTCCACTTT. The chain uses TRBV28 and TRBJ1-6; TRBD1 matches 10 bases. The ends lost 4 bases at V and 10 bases at J; junction bases unmatched: 10. The CDR3 is 16 residues long. The germline V gene has CDR1 MDHEN and CDR2 SYDVKM.

J is TRBJ1-6 and V is TRBV13; unclear D gene. CDR1 is PRHDT, CDR2 FYEKMQ, per germline (reference sequence). Trimming cost V 3 bases and J 7 bases, with 10 bases left between them. The CDR3 sequence is 14 residues long. The CDR3 coding sequence is TGTGCCAGCAGCTTGGGCAGCCTCAATTCACCCCTCCACTTT. This gives the protein CASSLGSLNSPLHF.

The V call is TRBV15, the J call TRBJ2-1, with D possibly being TRBD2 (5 bases). V lost 1 base to trimming and J lost 1 base, with 17 bases between them. Germline CDR1 and CDR2: LNHNV and YYDKDF (reference sequence). The CDR3 is 18 amino acids. The DNA of the CDR3 is TGTGCCACCAGCAGAGTCTCAGGTCGGGGTCGGTCCTACAATGAGCAGTTCTTC. Protein product: CATSRVSGRGRSYNEQFF.

For the CDR3, the DNA is TGTGCCAGCAGTCCCCGGGACTACTCCTACGAGCAGTACTTC. Its translation is CASSPRDYSYEQYF. This chain connects TRBV6-1 to TRBJ2-7; 7 bases are shared with TRBD2. The ends lost 5 bases at V and 0 bases at J; junction bases unmatched: 4. Germline CDR1 MNHNS, CDR2 SASEGT. This CDR3 contains 14 residues.

The rearrangement links TRBV18 to TRBJ1-1; no clear D gene. Between the trimmed V and J ends, which lost 4 bases and 3 bases, there was a span of 12 bases. CDR1 is KGHSH and CDR2 is LQKENI in the germline V gene. The CDR3 covers 14 residues. CDR3 sequence: CASSQQWGDTEAFF. CDR3 sequence (DNA): TGTGCCAGCTCACAGCAGTGGGGAGACACTGAAGCTTTCTTT.